The subject of this entry is one T cell receptor (beta chain). Its antigen is undetermined. The data were obtained in a study of beta chain features in type 1 diabetes. Sorting based on CD45RO/CCR7/CD25/CD127/CD95/CD27 separated CD4+ naive, central memory, regulatory and stem cell-like memory cells. Isolated RNA was reverse transcribed in full, so expressed TCRB transcripts were sequenced. Using immunoSEQ multiplex PCR, the repertoire was profiled, and TCRdb retains in-frame clones only, with some absent. The sample yields some 280,000 clones, roughly an eighth seen once. Regarding the study as a whole: Moderate yet significant TCRB CDR3 shortening was seen in Type 1 diabetes patients in all four CD4+ subsets.

The clonotype comes from a young man with type 1 diabetes. The sequenced sample consisted of naive CD4+ T cells from blood.

CDR3 bases: TGTGCCAGCGGAGGAACTTCCGGGACTAGCGGGAGCTATGAGCAGTTCTTC. Its protein product is CASGGTSGTSGSYEQFF. V and J are TRBV9 and TRBJ2-1; 14 bases match TRBD2. The CDR3 runs to 17 residues. CDR1 and CDR2 (germline): SGDLS, YYNGEE. V was clipped by 7 bases and J by 8 bases; unmatched bases: 14.